Following are 30 T cell receptor beta chains from one sample sequenced in a study of T-cell memory formation after mild COVID-19. TCRdb independently ran MiXCR on the 5' RACE reads; one entry per CDR3 protein. The sample contains about 400,000 distinct CDR3 sequences, 14% of which appear only once. The sequenced sample was PBMCs or a T cell subset sorted from them (not recorded which). All receptors come from a man aged 18 to 30 who had mild COVID-19 (a few samples of this study predate the infection). Cell type and time point are not known.

The table lists this clonotype with a few counts. This chain uses TRBV2 with TRBJ2-2; D ambiguous. Trimming left V 4 bases short and J 1 base short, with 13 bases between. The CDR3 has 16 residues. Looked up from germline, CDR1 is SNHLY and CDR2 is FYNNEI. The CDR3 sequence: CASSGVTEKNTGELFF. The DNA of the CDR3 is TGTGCCAGCAGTGGGGTCACAGAGAAGAACACCGGGGAGCTGTTTTTT. Based on the CDR3 plus reference TRBV2 and TRBJ2-2, the full variable domain is EPEVTQTPSHQVTQMGQEVILRCVPISNHLYFYWYRQILGQKVEFLVSFYNNEISEKSEIFDDQFSVERPDGSNFTLKIRSTKLEDSAMYFCASSGVTEKNTGELFFGEGSRLTVL.

The chain combines TRBV15 with TRBJ2-5; D is perhaps TRBD2 (6 bases). The CDR3 is 16 residues long. V was cut by 5 bases and J by 2 bases, with 18 bases left in between. The germline V gene has CDR1 LNHNV and CDR2 YYDKDF (reference sequence). The CDR3 loop reads CATSGLRRGVQETQYF. In DNA form, the CDR3 reads TGTGCCACCAGCGGCCTCCGCCGCGGGGTACAAGAGACCCAGTACTTC. Looking up the rest from reference TRBV15 and TRBJ2-5 gives the full variable domain: DAMVIQNPRYQVTQFGKPVTLSCSQTLNHNVMYWYQQKSSQAPKLLFHYYDKDFNNEADTPDNFQSRRPNTSFCFLDIRSPGLGDTAMYLCATSGLRRGVQETQYFGPGTRLLVL.

The chain links TRBV6-5 to TRBJ2-2, with D unresolved. The CDR3 spans 14 residues. CDR1 and CDR2 (germline): MNHEY, SVGAGI. With 6 bases removed from V and 5 bases from J, the gap between germline ends came to 13 bases. CDR3 sequence reads: CASSKTQITGELFF. Written as DNA, the CDR3 is TGTGCCAGCAGCAAGACACAGATAACCGGGGAGCTGTTTTTT.

This clonotype was observed a handful of times. The J gene is TRBJ2-7, the V gene TRBV12-3 or TRBV12-4; 7 bases line up with TRBD2. CDR3 length equals 12 residues. J lost 5 bases, V lost 5 bases, and 3 bases had no gene match. The CDR3 DNA reads TGTGCCAGCAGTGTCGGACTAGACGAGCAGTACTTC. Its protein is CASSVGLDEQYF.

The V and J genes are TRBV7-8 and TRBJ2-5; 8 bases agree with TRBD1. The CDR3 spans 14 residues. CDR1 and CDR2 (germline): SGHVS, FQNEAQ. The V and J ends lost 2 bases and 3 bases, in that order; junction bases with no gene match: 2. The CDR3 DNA reads as TGTGCCAGCAGCTTAATGACAGGGGAAGAGACCCAGTACTTC. This translates into CASSLMTGEETQYF.

This clonotype was found many times. The chain carries TRBV3-1 and TRBJ1-3; 7 bases match TRBD1. CDR1 LGHDT and CDR2 YNNKEL come from the germline V gene (reference sequence). This CDR3 is built from 13 residues. The V gene end was trimmed by 4 bases and the J gene end by 4 bases; junction bases not matched to a gene: 1. CDR3 residues: CASSPGQGNTIYF. The CDR3 DNA reads TGTGCCAGCAGCCCGGGACAGGGAAACACCATATATTTT.

The V call is TRBV18, the J call TRBJ2-7, with D tentatively TRBD2 (5 bases). The CDR3 loop spans 14 amino acids. Trimming shortened V by 4 bases and J by 3 bases, and 13 bases separated the two germline ends. Per the germline V gene, CDR1 is KGHSH and CDR2 is LQKENI. CDR3 region: CASSLTDRDYEQYF. In DNA form, the CDR3 reads TGTGCCAGCTCACTGACGGACCGGGACTACGAGCAGTACTTC.

This clonotype has more than one count but fewer than ten. The CDR3: CASSPDPGGLKTQYF. Here the CDR3 DNA reads TGTGCCAGCAGCCCAGACCCGGGGGGCCTGAAGACCCAGTACTTC. The V call is TRBV7-6, the J call TRBJ2-5; D might be TRBD2 (7 bases). The ends were cut back, 5 bases at V and 6 bases at J, with 19 bases in the middle. Germline CDR1 reads SGHVS; CDR2 reads FNYEAQ. The CDR3 sequence is 15 residues long. Supplemented by reference TRBV7-6 and TRBJ2-5, the full variable domain reads GAGVSQSPRYKVTKRGQDVALRCDPISGHVSLYWYRQALGQGPEFLTYFNYEAQQDKSGLPNDRFSAERPEGSISTLTIQRTEQRDSAMYRCASSPDPGGLKTQYFGPGTRLLVL.

In this sample, this clonotype turned up many times. This chain links TRBV20-1 with TRBJ2-5; TRBD1 is a possible D gene (6 bases). The length of the CDR3 is 13 residues. CDR1 and CDR2 (germline): DFQATT, SNEGSKA (reference sequence). CDR3 nucleotides: TGCAGCAACCGACAGGCCGAGGGAGAGACCCAGTACTTC. It codes for CSNRQAEGETQYF.

This clonotype came up a few times. The chain couples TRBV29-1 to TRBJ2-7; the D call may be TRBD1 or TRBD2 (5 bases each). CDR3 length: 13 amino acids. Germline lookup yields CDR1 SQVTM and CDR2 ANQGSEA. V was pared by 7 bases and J by 4 bases, with 17 bases between. The CDR3 DNA is TGCAGCGCTGAGAGGGGCGGAGGTTACGAGCAGTACTTC. Translation: CSAERGGGYEQYF.

This clonotype was counted a few times. The chain links TRBV6-5 to TRBJ1-1; D is ambiguous. This CDR3 contains 13 residues. The V end was cut by 6 bases, the J end by 0 bases, with 8 bases between. From germline, CDR1 is MNHEY and CDR2 SVGAGI. CDR3 region: CASSTQMNTEAFF. The DNA for the CDR3 is TGTGCCAGCAGCACCCAGATGAACACTGAAGCTTTCTTT.

This clonotype was found many times. The V gene is TRBV20-1, the J gene TRBJ2-3, with 9 bases matching TRBD2. CDR3 length: 16 residues. V lost 6 bases to trimming and J lost 5 bases; unmatched junction nucleotides: 15. Germline CDR1 and CDR2: DFQATT and SNEGSKA (reference sequence). CDR3 region: CSASQGRGGRGDTQYF. CDR3 coding DNA: TGCAGTGCCTCTCAGGGGCGGGGGGGCCGCGGAGATACGCAGTATTTT.

This clonotype was observed once. The chain couples TRBV11-2 to TRBJ1-2; TRBD1 might be the D (6 bases). This CDR3 spans 11 amino acids. CDR1 is SGHAT, CDR2 FQNNGV, per germline. The V gene lost 6 bases and the J gene lost 8 bases, with 10 bases spanning the gap. CDR3 region: CASRAGEGYTF. The DNA of the CDR3 is TGTGCCAGCAGGGCAGGGGAAGGCTACACCTTC.

This clonotype was seen a handful of times. The chain is built from TRBV7-2 and TRBJ1-2; D is possibly TRBD1 (5 bases). Germline CDR1 and CDR2: SGHTA and FQGNSA. The CDR3 has 14 amino acids. Trimming left V 5 bases short and J 7 bases short, with 17 bases between. In DNA form, the CDR3 reads TGTGCCAGCAGCCCTCCGGGACCGTGGCTTGGCTACACCTTC. It is translated as CASSPPGPWLGYTF.

In this sample, this clonotype turned up a few times. The V gene is TRBV10-1, the J gene TRBJ2-7; D gene uncertain. Germline assignment: CDR1 WNHNN and CDR2 SYGVQD (reference sequence). Trimming left V 3 bases short and J 5 bases short, with 8 bases between. CDR3 length: 12 amino acids. The DNA for the CDR3 is TGCGCCAGCAGTGATCAAGGGAACGAGCAGTACTTC. Amino acid sequence: CASSDQGNEQYF.

The CDR3 sequence: CSAIRGGTEAFF. CDR3 nucleotides: TGCAGTGCTATAAGGGGAGGCACTGAAGCTTTCTTT. The V and J genes are TRBV20-1 and TRBJ1-1, with D perhaps TRBD1 (5 bases). V was trimmed by 4 bases and J by 4 bases, leaving 10 bases between them. Germline loops: CDR1 DFQATT, CDR2 SNEGSKA (reference sequence). CDR3 size: 12 residues.

The chain couples TRBV4-2 to TRBJ2-3, with 13 bases matching TRBD2. The germline V gene has CDR1 LGHNA and CDR2 YNFKEQ. The CDR3 extends over 16 amino acids. The junction had 4 bases not matched to a gene; V was cut back by 3 bases and J by 4 bases. CDR3 sequence (DNA): TGTGCCAGCAGCCAGTCACTAGCGGGGGGGGCAGATACGCAGTATTTT. Protein: CASSQSLAGGADTQYF.

This clonotype has at least ten counts. V gene TRBV2 combines with J gene TRBJ1-5; tentatively, D is TRBD1 (5 bases). The CDR3 consists of 14 residues. Trimming stripped 7 bases from V and 5 bases from J, with 15 bases between. CDR1 SNHLY and CDR2 FYNNEI come from the germline V gene. The CDR3 loop is CASTVGTEDQPQHF. The DNA of the CDR3 is TGTGCCAGCACCGTGGGGACGGAGGATCAGCCCCAGCATTTT.

On this clonotype: A read error may produce the germline difference seen at one junction end. J is TRBJ1-3 and V is TRBV7-2, with a tentative D call TRBD1 (5 bases). CDR1 is SGHTA and CDR2 is FQGNSA in the germline V gene. The CDR3 spans 14 residues. The CDR3 here is CASSFKGSGNAIYF. The CDR3 coding sequence is TGTGCCAGCAGCTTTAAGGGGTCTGGAAACGCCATATATTTT.

J is TRBJ2-7 and V is TRBV7-2; D unresolved. The ends were cut back, 4 bases at V and 0 bases at J, with 13 bases in the middle. Germline CDR1 SGHTA, CDR2 FQGNSA. The CDR3 is 15 residues long. The CDR3 protein is CASSSHLGPSYEQYF. The CDR3 coding sequence is TGTGCCAGCAGCTCCCATCTCGGCCCCTCCTACGAGCAGTACTTC.

This chain connects TRBV7-8 to TRBJ2-3, with TRBD2 matching over 10 bases. The CDR3 contains 18 residues. After removal of 1 base from V and 2 bases from J, the junction contained 9 bases not matched to a gene. From germline, CDR1 is SGHVS and CDR2 FQNEAQ. The CDR3 DNA sequence: TGTGCCAGCAGCTTAGGGTTAGCGGGGGGCCGGCTCACAGATACGCAGTATTTT. It codes for CASSLGLAGGRLTDTQYF. Combining the CDR3 with reference TRBV7-8 and TRBJ2-3 gives the whole variable domain GAGVSQSPRYKVAKRGQDVALRCDPISGHVSLFWYQQALGQGPEFLTYFQNEAQLDKSGLPSDRFFAERPEGSVSTLKIQRTQQEDSAVYLCASSLGLAGGRLTDTQYFGPGTRLTVL.

This chain joins TRBV20-1 and TRBJ2-1; 7 bases match TRBD2. Germline assignment: CDR1 DFQATT and CDR2 SNEGSKA (reference sequence). The CDR3 totals 16 residues. J lost 4 bases, V lost 0 bases, and 9 bases had no gene match. This CDR3 is CSARDFGAGVYNEQFF. The CDR3 region has the DNA TGCAGTGCTAGAGATTTCGGCGCGGGGGTGTACAATGAGCAGTTCTTC.

This clonotype appeared a few times. The chain joins TRBV7-8 to TRBJ2-7; no reliable D call. The CDR3 has 12 residues. V was shortened by 5 bases and J by 2 bases, with 7 bases between the two germline ends. CDR1 and CDR2 (germline): SGHVS, FQNEAQ. The CDR3 bases are TGTGCCAGCAGCCGGACGGCCTACGAGCAGTACTTC. Its translation: CASSRTAYEQYF.

In its sample, this clonotype was seen a few times. This chain joins TRBV6-6 and TRBJ1-1; 7 positions agree with TRBD1. This CDR3 has 16 amino acids. Germline assignment: CDR1 MNHNY and CDR2 SVGAGI (reference sequence). The V and J ends lost 2 bases and 0 bases, in that order; junction bases with no gene match: 6. CDR3 sequence: CASSYPLGQLNTEAFF. The CDR3, as DNA: TGTGCCAGCAGTTACCCCCTGGGACAGCTGAACACTGAAGCTTTCTTT.

This clonotype was seen repeatedly, ten times or more. This chain joins TRBV12-3 or TRBV12-4 and TRBJ2-2; the D is unclear. Trimming removed 11 bases from V and 1 base from J, with 11 bases in between. CDR3 length: 13 amino acids. Written as DNA, the CDR3 is TGTGCCTCCGGACCCCTGAACACCGGGGAGCTGTTTTTT. Its translation is CASGPLNTGELFF.

This clonotype was recorded a few times. The chain is built from TRBV2 and TRBJ2-5; no definite D call. V was clipped by 1 base and J by 5 bases, with 5 bases between them. This CDR3 comprises 12 residues. Germline V CDR1 and CDR2: SNHLY, FYNNEI. The DNA for the CDR3 is TGTGCCAGCAGTGAAGAGGTCGAGACCCAGTACTTC. This sequence encodes CASSEEVETQYF.

This clonotype was detected only once. The CDR3 region is CASSHRTSYEQYF. CDR3 DNA sequence: TGCGCCAGCAGCCACAGGACCTCCTACGAGCAGTACTTC. The chain combines TRBV4-1 with TRBJ2-7; D uncertain. This CDR3 contains 13 residues. The germline CDR1 and CDR2 sequences are MGHRA and YSYEKL. The V gene lost 3 bases and the J gene lost 0 bases, with 6 bases spanning the gap.

The chain couples TRBV2 to TRBJ2-5; D call uncertain. CDR1 SNHLY and CDR2 FYNNEI come from the germline V gene. The ends were cut back, 4 bases at V and 1 base at J, with 7 bases in the middle. The CDR3 is 13 amino acids. The CDR3 DNA follows: TGTGCCAGCAGTGTTGGTGCCCAAGAGACCCAGTACTTC. Amino acids: CASSVGAQETQYF.

The rearrangement links TRBV20-1 to TRBJ2-2; D ambiguous. The CDR3 has 14 amino acids. Looked up from germline, CDR1 is DFQATT and CDR2 is SNEGSKA (reference sequence). Trimming removed 2 bases at V and 0 bases at J, with 7 bases between. The CDR3 DNA is TGCAGTGCTAGATCCCCTACGAACACCGGGGAGCTGTTTTTT. Translated: CSARSPTNTGELFF.

The chain carries TRBV9 and TRBJ2-3; 7 positions match TRBD1. The V and J ends lost 4 bases and 10 bases, in that order; junction bases with no gene match: 9. The CDR3 contains 13 residues. Germline CDR1 is SGDLS and CDR2 is YYNGEE. The CDR3 sequence: CASSRETGDPQYF. The DNA for the CDR3 is TGTGCCAGCAGCCGGGAAACAGGGGACCCGCAGTATTTT.